The rows below give T cell receptor beta chains drawn from one sample of a study of OX40 agonist ivuxolimab in advanced cancers. Clones were read by immunoSEQ multiplex PCR, and TCRdb kept only the in-frame ones, dropping some. This table holds more than 95,000 clones, about nine tenths found once. Sequencing used CD4+ or CD8+ T cells sorted from blood, obtained in a trial of the OX40 agonist ivuxolimab. The receptors were sampled from an adult with an advanced solid tumor such as melanoma, head and neck, liver or kidney cancer. The CDR3 runs from the conserved cysteine through the conserved F or W. The order of the fields is D gene, clone size, J gene, V gene, CDR3 DNA, CDR3 protein. A D gene is named only where the DNA matches it firmly. Size is omitted from some rows. Given values are once, few, many or a class for expanded clones.

D: TRBD2
size: few
J: TRBJ2-7
V: TRBV11-2
DNA: TGTGCCAGCAGCATGGGACTAGCACTCTCCTACGAGCAGTACTTC
CDR3: CASSMGLALSYEQYF

D: NA
size: NA
J: TRBJ1-1
V: TRBV7-9
DNA: TGTGCCAGCAGCTTACAGAACACTGAAGCTTTCTTT
CDR3: CASSLQNTEAFF

D: TRBD2
size: once
J: TRBJ2-1
V: TRBV19
DNA: TGTGCCAGTAAAACTAGCGGGAGTAGGAGGTCGGATGAGCAGTTCTTC
CDR3: CASKTSGSRRSDEQFF

D: TRBD1
size: NA
J: TRBJ2-1
V: TRBV6-5
DNA: TGTGCCAGCAGCTCCGGGACAGGGGGCCACAATGAGCAGTTCTTC
CDR3: CASSSGTGGHNEQFF

D: NA
size: NA
J: TRBJ2-3
V: TRBV29-1
DNA: TGCAGCGTCGAACATGCTATGGATACGCAGTATTTT
CDR3: CSVEHAMDTQYF

D: TRBD1
size: NA
J: TRBJ2-7
V: TRBV6-1
DNA: TGTGCCAGCGCACAGGGGGCGAAAGAGCAGTACTTC
CDR3: CASAQGAKEQYF

D: TRBD2
size: NA
J: TRBJ2-5
V: TRBV4-2
DNA: TGTGCCAGCAGCCAAGATGGCGGGGGTGGAGAGACCCAGTACTTC
CDR3: CASSQDGGGGETQYF

D: TRBD2
size: few
J: TRBJ2-5
V: TRBV7-8
DNA: TGTGCCAGCAGCTCATTCGGGCTAGCGGGACCAGAGACCCAGTACTTC
CDR3: CASSSFGLAGPETQYF

D: TRBD1
size: NA
J: TRBJ1-4
V: TRBV5-8
DNA: TGTGCCAGCAGCTGGGGGTTACCAGGGGGCTCTGAAAAACTGTTTTTT
CDR3: CASSWGLPGGSEKLFF

D: NA
size: NA
J: TRBJ2-3
V: TRBV27
DNA: TGTGCCAGCAGTTTACAGGACGGAAGCACAGATACGCAGTATTTT
CDR3: CASSLQDGSTDTQYF

D: NA
size: NA
J: TRBJ1-1
V: TRBV10-3
DNA: TGTGCCACCAACCCGGCCGTTTTGAACACTGAAGCTTTCTTT
CDR3: CATNPAVLNTEAFF

D: TRBD1
size: NA
J: TRBJ2-7
V: TRBV2
DNA: TGTGCCAGCAGGAGGACAGGGCCGGGGGAGCAGTACTTC
CDR3: CASRRTGPGEQYF